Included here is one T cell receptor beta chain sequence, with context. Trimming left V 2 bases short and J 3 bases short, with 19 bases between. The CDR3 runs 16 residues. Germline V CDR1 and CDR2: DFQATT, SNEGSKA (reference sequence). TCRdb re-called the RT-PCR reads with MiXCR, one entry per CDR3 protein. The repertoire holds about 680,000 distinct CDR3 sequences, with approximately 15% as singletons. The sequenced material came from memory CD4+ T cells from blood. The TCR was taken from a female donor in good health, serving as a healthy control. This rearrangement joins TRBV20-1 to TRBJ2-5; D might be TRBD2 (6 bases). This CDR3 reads CSARKTAGQLKETQYF. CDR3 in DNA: TGCAGTGCTAGAAAAACCGCGGGGCAGCTAAAAGAGACCCAGTACTTC.